The clone carrying this T cell receptor beta chain occurred many times. The sample originates from a study of CD8 T cells in ankylosing spondylitis. CDR1 is SQVTM and CDR2 is ANQGSEA in the germline V gene. The CDR3 contains 13 residues. Trimming cost V 6 bases and J 4 bases, with 15 bases left between them. Researchers built TCR beta libraries using quantitative 5'-RACE with molecular barcodes. TCRdb independently ran MiXCR on the 5' RACE reads; one entry per CDR3 protein. The table records 240,000 or so distinct CDR3 sequences, 8% to 9.5% of them present only once. This clonotype originated in a male donor with ankylosing spondylitis or in good health (not recorded which). The chain is built from TRBV29-1 and TRBJ1-2; possible D gene TRBD1, 6 bases. Sequencing input: blood, either unsorted or a sorted T cell fraction (not recorded which). In DNA form, the CDR3 reads TGCAGCGTCCCCGCGGGGGGCTCCTATGGCTACACCTTC. Its translation: CSVPAGGSYGYTF.